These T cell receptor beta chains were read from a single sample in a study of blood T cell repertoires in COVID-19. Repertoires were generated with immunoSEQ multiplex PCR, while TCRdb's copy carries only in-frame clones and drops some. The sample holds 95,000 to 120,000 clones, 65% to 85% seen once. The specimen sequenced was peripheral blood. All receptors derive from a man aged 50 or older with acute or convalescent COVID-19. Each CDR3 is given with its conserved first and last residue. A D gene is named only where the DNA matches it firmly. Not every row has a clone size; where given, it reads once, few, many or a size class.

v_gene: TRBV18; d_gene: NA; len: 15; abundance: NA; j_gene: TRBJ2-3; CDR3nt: TGTGCCAGCTCACCGACAGCTATGAGCACAGATACGCAGTATTTT; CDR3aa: CASSPTAMSTDTQYF
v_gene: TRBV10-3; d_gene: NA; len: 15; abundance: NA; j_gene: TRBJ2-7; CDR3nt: TGTGCCATCAGTGAGGGCGGGGCGAGCTCCTACGAGCAGTACTTC; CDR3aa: CAISEGGASSYEQYF
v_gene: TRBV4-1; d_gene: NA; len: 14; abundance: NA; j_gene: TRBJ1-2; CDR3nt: TGCGCCAGCAGCCATTTTCAGGGCGGCTATGGCTACACCTTC; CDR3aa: CASSHFQGGYGYTF
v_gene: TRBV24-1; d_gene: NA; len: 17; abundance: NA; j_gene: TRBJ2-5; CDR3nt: TGTGCCACCAGTGACAAGCGGAACAGTCGATTTCAAGAGACCCAGTACTTC; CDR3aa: CATSDKRNSRFQETQYF
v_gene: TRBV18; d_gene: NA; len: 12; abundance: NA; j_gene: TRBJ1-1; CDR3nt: TGTGCCAGCTCACCGGGGGGGAGTGAAGCTTTCTTT; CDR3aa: CASSPGGSEAFF
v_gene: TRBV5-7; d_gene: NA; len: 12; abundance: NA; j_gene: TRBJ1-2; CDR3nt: TGTGCCAGCAGCTTGGTTAGGGGTGGCTACACCTTC; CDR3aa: CASSLVRGGYTF
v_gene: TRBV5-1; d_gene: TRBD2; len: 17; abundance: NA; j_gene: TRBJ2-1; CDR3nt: TGCGCCAGCAGCTTGGCTCTCGGGACTAGTGGGTACAATGAGCAGTTCTTC; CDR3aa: CASSLALGTSGYNEQFF
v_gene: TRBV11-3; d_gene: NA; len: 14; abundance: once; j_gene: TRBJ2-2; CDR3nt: TGTGCCAGCAGCTCCCAGGGGCGTACCGGGGAGCTGTTTTTT; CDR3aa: CASSSQGRTGELFF
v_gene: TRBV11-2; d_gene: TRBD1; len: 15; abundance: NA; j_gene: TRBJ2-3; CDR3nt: TGTGCCAGCAGCTTAAGGGGACAGGGTCCAGCTACGCAGTATTTT; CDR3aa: CASSLRGQGPATQYF
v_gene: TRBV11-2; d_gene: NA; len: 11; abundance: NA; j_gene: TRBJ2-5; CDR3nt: TGTGCCAGCAGCTTACAGGGGACCCAGTACTTC; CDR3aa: CASSLQGTQYF
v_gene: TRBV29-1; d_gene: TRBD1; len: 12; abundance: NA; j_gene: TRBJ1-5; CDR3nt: TGCAGCGTCGGGACAGGGCGGGAGCCCCAGCATTTT; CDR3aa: CSVGTGREPQHF
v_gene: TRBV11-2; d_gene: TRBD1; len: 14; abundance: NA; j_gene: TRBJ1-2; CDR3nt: TGTGCCAGCAGCTCCTCGGACAGGCCCTATGGCTACACCTTC; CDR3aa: CASSSSDRPYGYTF
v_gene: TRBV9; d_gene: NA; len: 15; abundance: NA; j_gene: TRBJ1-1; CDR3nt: TGTGCCAGCAGCGTAGGAGGAGATCCGAACACTGAAGCTTTCTTT; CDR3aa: CASSVGGDPNTEAFF
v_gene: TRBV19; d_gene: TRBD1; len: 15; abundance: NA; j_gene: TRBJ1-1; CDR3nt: TGTGCCAGTACCTCAATAGACAGGGTCCACACTGAAGCTTTCTTT; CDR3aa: CASTSIDRVHTEAFF
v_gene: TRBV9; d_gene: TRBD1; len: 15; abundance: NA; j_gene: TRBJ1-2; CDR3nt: TGTGCCAGCAGCCCAGGGGCAGGGGGGAGTTGGGGCTACACCTTC; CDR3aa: CASSPGAGGSWGYTF
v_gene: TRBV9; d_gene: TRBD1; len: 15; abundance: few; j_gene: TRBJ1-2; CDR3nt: TGTGCCAGCAGCGAGCCAGGACAGGGGAAAGGTGGCTACACCTTC; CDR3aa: CASSEPGQGKGGYTF
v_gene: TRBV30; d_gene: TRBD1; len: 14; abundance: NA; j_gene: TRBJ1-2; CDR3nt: TGTGCCTGGTCTTCAGACAGGGCCTCAGGGGGCTACACCTTC; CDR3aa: CAWSSDRASGGYTF
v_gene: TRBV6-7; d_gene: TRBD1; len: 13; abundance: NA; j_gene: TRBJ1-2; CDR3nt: TGTGCCAGCAGTTCTCGGACAGGGAGTGGCTACACCTTC; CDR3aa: CASSSRTGSGYTF
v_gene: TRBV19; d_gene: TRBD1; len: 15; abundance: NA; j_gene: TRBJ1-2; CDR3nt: TGTGCCAGTAGTCCCCACGGGACAGGGGGAAATGGCTACACCTTC; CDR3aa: CASSPHGTGGNGYTF
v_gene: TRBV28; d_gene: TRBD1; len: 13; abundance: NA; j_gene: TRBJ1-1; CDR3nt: TGTGCCAGCAGTTCGGGGACAGGATTGGAAGCTTTCTTT; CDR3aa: CASSSGTGLEAFF
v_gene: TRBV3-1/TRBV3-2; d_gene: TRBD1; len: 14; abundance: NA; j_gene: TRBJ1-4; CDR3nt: TGTGCCAGCAGTCTACAGGGGGCAGTGGAAAAACTGTTTTTT; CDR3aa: CASSLQGAVEKLFF
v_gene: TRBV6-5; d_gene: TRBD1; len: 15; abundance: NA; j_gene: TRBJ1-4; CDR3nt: TGTGCCAGCAGACCCGGGACAGGGATCGGTGAAAAACTGTTTTTT; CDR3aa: CASRPGTGIGEKLFF
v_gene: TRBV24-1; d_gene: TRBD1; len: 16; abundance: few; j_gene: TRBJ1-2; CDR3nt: TGTGCCACCAGTGACCACGGGACAGGGGGCTTCTATGGCTACACCTTC; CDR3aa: CATSDHGTGGFYGYTF